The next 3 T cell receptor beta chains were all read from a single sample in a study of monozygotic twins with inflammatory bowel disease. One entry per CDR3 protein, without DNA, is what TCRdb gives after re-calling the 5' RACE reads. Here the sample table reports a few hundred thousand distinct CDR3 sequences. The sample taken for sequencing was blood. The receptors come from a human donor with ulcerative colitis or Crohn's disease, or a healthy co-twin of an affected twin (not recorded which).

CDR3 in amino acids: CASSYSGRDNSPLHF. The rearrangement links TRBV6-5 to TRBJ1-6; TCRdb's D call of TRBD1 is untestable without DNA. This CDR3 is 15 amino acids long. From germline, CDR1 is MNHEY and CDR2 SVGAGI.

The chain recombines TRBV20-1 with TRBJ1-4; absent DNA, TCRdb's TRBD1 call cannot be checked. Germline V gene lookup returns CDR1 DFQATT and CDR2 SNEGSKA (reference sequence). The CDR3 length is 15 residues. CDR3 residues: CSVNWGLGSNEKLFF.

The CDR3 sequence is CASREGTTANEEAFF. V and J are TRBV7-2 and TRBJ1-1. Per germline, CDR1 SGHTA and CDR2 FQGNSA. The CDR3 has 15 residues.